This T cell receptor (beta chain) was found in a study of spatial heterogeneity in lung cancer. Many counts were recorded for this clonotype. Antigen unknown. Findings and caveats of the study: Ubiquitous expanded tumor TCRs appeared in blood more at resection than follow-up.

TCRdb reprocessed the 5' RACE reads via MiXCR and lists one record per CDR3 protein. The data hold about 45,000 distinct CDR3 sequences, with under 7.5% observed a single time. Per germline, CDR1 SEHNR and CDR2 FQNEAQ (reference sequence). Trimming removed 4 bases from V and 0 bases from J, with 12 bases in between. This CDR3 has 16 amino acids. The time point denotes: sample taken at primary tumor resection. The 55 to 90 donors had untreated early-stage non-small cell lung cancer. Whole RNA was taken from tumor, nontumor lung or frozen PBMC; it was then sequenced unsorted. This specimen was PBMCs, taken at surgery. This receptor was taken from a female donor with early-stage non-small cell lung cancer. The chain combines TRBV7-9 with TRBJ2-2; D is uncertain. CDR3 bases: TGTGCCAGCAGCTCTGGGCCTGACGCGAACACCGGGGAGCTGTTTTTT. This gives the protein CASSSGPDANTGELFF. Variable domain in full (rest from reference TRBV7-9 and TRBJ2-2): DTGVSQNPRHKITKRGQNVTFRCDPISEHNRLYWYRQTLGQGPEFLTYFQNEAQLEKSRLLSDRFSAERPKGSFSTLEIQRTEQGDSAMYLCASSSGPDANTGELFFGEGSRLTVL.